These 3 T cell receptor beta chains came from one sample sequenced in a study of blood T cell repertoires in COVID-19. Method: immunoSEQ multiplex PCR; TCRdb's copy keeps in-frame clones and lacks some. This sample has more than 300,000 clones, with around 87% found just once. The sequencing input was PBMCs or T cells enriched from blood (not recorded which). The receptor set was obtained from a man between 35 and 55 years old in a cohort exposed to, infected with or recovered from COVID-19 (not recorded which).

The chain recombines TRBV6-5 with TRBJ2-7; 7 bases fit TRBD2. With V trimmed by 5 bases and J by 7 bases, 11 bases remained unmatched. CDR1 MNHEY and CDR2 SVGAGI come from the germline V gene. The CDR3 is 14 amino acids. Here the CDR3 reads CASSREAGLGEQYF. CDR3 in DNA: TGTGCCAGCAGTCGAGAAGCGGGATTGGGAGAGCAGTACTTC.

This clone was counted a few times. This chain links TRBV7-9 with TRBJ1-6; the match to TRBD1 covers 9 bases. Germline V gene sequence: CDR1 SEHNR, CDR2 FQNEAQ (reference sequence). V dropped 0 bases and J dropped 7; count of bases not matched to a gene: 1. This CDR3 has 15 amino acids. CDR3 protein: CASSLAGQGNSPLHF. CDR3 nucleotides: TGTGCCAGCAGCTTAGCTGGACAGGGGAATTCACCCCTCCACTTT. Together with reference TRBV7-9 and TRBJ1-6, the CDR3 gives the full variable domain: DTGVSQNPRHKITKRGQNVTFRCDPISEHNRLYWYRQTLGQGPEFLTYFQNEAQLEKSRLLSDRFSAERPKGSFSTLEIQRTEQGDSAMYLCASSLAGQGNSPLHFGNGTRLTVT.

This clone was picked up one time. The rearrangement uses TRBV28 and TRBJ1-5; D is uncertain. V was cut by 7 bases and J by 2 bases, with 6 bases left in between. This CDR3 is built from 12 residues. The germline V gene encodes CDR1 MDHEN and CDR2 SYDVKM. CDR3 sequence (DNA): TGTGCCAGCAAGCCCGGCAATCAGCCCCAGCATTTT. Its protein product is CASKPGNQPQHF. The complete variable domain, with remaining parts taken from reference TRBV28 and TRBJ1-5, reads DVKVTQSSRYLVKRTGEKVFLECVQDMDHENMFWYRQDPGLGLRLIYFSYDVKMKEKGDIPEGYSVSREKKERFSLILESASTNQTSMYLCASKPGNQPQHFGDGTRLSIL.